This T cell receptor beta chain was identified during a study of patients and donors after allogeneic stem cell transplantation (dated by TCRdb to 2018 to 2021). This clonotype was detected a few times. Its target antigen remains unknown. Within one base of it there is no much larger clone, and no base qualities were kept. The CDR1 and CDR2 encoded by the germline V gene are KGHDR and SFDVKD. Deletion took 6 bases off V and 8 bases off J, with a span of 13 bases between the germline ends. The CDR3 runs 13 amino acids, cysteine and phenylalanine included. This entry keeps only the CDR3 DNA: 39 bases, framed from base 1. Library preparation used RT-PCR. This sample was sequenced with a NextSeq 550. The public reads were run again by TCRdb, first through fastp at Q25 and then through MiXCR, and only productive beta chains were kept. Each record represents a unique CDR3 protein, reported with the most common genes and DNA among its rows. The sample table shows 90,000 to 120,000 distinct CDR3 sequences, and about a third are seen once. In total, the top ten clones hold around 25% of the sample.

Sequencing was carried out using blood, either unsorted or a sorted T cell fraction (not recorded which). Recombination linked TRBV24-1 to TRBJ2-1; the D gene identity is not certain. This clonotype originated in a human donor who was either an allogeneic HSCT recipient or a stem cell or donor lymphocyte infusion donor (not recorded which). It is not recorded whose cells these are; they may come from a transplant donor. The bases are TGTGCCACCAGTTTGGGAAGACTGGATGAGCAGTTCTTC. Protein translation: CATSLGRLDEQFF.